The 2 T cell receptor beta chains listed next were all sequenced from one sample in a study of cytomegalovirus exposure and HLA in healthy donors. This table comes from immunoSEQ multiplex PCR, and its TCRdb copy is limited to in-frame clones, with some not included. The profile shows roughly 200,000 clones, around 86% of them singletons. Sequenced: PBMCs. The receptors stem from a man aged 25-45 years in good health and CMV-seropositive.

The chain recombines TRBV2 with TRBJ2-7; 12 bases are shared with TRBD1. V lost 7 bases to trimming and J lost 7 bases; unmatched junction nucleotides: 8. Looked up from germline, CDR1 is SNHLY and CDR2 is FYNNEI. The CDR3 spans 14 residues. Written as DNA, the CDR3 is TGTGCCAGCACAGGGACAGGGGGCTTGGGGGAGCAGTACTTC. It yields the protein CASTGTGGLGEQYF.

DNA for the CDR3: TGTGCCAGCAGTACCCGGGGGGGGCAGAACACTGAAGCTTTCTTT. Translating it yields CASSTRGGQNTEAFF. The genes are TRBV27 and TRBJ1-1, with TRBD1 as a possible D gene (6 bases). Trimming stripped 5 bases from V and 1 base from J, with 14 bases between. Germline assignment: CDR1 MNHEY and CDR2 SMNVEV (reference sequence). The CDR3 has 15 residues.